The TCR beta chain described here comes from a study of chemoradiotherapy in HPV16-positive cancers. Study conclusions and caveats: The functional HPV-specific definition rests on just a couple of HPV16-positive patients. In HPV16-positive patients, HPV-responsive T-cell expansion tracked better recurrence-free survival. During treatment, candidate HPV-specific clones and E7-related motifs expanded in tumor.

Here immunoSEQ multiplex PCR was the method, and the copy in TCRdb shows in-frame clones only, minus some. Of around 33,000 clones listed, about 88% are singletons. Repertoires were sampled repeatedly during chemoradiotherapy. This clone was seen just once. Its antigen is undetermined. This CDR3 contains 14 residues. V was trimmed by 4 bases and J by 1 base, leaving 10 bases between them. Germline values: CDR1 MNHNS, CDR2 SASEGT. The material was blood, obtained from a patient who underwent chemoradiotherapy. V and J are TRBV6-1 and TRBJ2-5; D call uncertain. The sequence was obtained from a human donor with HPV-associated anogenital cancer. As DNA, the CDR3 is TGTGCCAGCAGTGTCAGTTCAGGCCAAGAGACCCAGTACTTC. This encodes CASSVSSGQETQYF.